This T cell receptor (beta chain) was sequenced for a study of T cells in Graves' hyperthyroidism and ophthalmopathy (dated by TCRdb to the late 2010s). About the study as a whole: Peripheral blood was sampled at the time of initial diagnosis, prior to any treatment. For training and testing, the approximately 92 patients in the discovery cohort were randomly divided in a 7:3 ratio. In addition, the study compared T-cell repertoires in thyroid tissue and in blood from 6 or 7 Graves' hyperthyroidism patients. TCR Vbeta CDR3 sequencing of some 140 peripheral blood samples (about 45 ophthalmopathy, around 80 hyperthyroidism and approximately 17 progressor patients) is reported in the paper. After sampling, hyperthyroidism patients received methimazole starting at 30 mg daily, and ophthalmopathy patients received high-dose intravenous methylprednisolone. Prospective prediction of ophthalmopathy was tested in an independent validation cohort consisting of some 20 hyperthyroidism patients and 15 to 17 patients who later progressed to ophthalmopathy. TCR V-J signatures able to tell the groups apart were searched for in a discovery cohort of 90 to 100 patients, of whom more than 40 had Graves' ophthalmopathy and more than 55 had stable Graves' hyperthyroidism. Overall results and qualifications from the work: Most expanded thyroid clonotypes (frequency above 0.001) were also found in blood, which suggests that blood repertoires may mirror thyroid immune responses. A model built on a 13 V-J signature distinguished ophthalmopathy from stable hyperthyroidism, reaching 85% to 90% sensitivity and about 81% specificity in cross-validation and 80%/75% in testing. No statistical method was used to fix the sample size in advance, and group allocation was not hidden from the investigators. During validation, the model predicted progression to ophthalmopathy a median of roughly six months ahead of onset, with roughly 65% sensitivity and 72.22% specificity.

This clonotype was picked up a small number of times. Its antigen is not yet known. Per-base quality was not reported, and no clone a single base away is much larger than it. The V end loses 0 bases and the J end loses 7 bases, and a stretch of 13 bases separates them. The CDR3 runs 14 amino acids, cysteine and phenylalanine included. CDR3 DNA only is kept here, 42 bases in frame from base 1. Looking up the germline V gene yields CDR1 SGDLS and CDR2 YYNGEE. The TCR beta CDR3 regions were amplified from RNA transcripts. A first-round RT-PCR of the TCR CDR3 used the HTBI primer set with the Qiagen OneStep RT-PCR kit. Libraries were constructed in a second round of multiplex PCR, after which size selection and purification were performed. Paired-end sequencing of the libraries was performed with 100 bp reads on an Illumina HiSeq2000. As for the original processing: SOAPnuke was used to process the raw data, with reads discarded if the reads contained adapters or uncalled bases, had a mean Phred below 15, or lacked an exact constant-primer or identifier match. COPE v1.2.5 was used to merge the high-quality paired reads, and each unique nucleotide sequence was defined as a clonotype. Clonotypes were aligned to IMGT TRBV, TRBD and TRBJ reference segments using MiTCR v1.1. Only V-J combinations with frequency above 0.0001, covering roughly 99% of repertoires, were analysed. A TCS score was defined as the ratio of F50 (clonal expansion) to E x V (chaos), with BLOSUM62-based TCRdist applied between CDR3 peptides within each V-J. Welch's t-statistics and random forest reduced just over 500 V-J features to about 12, which were used in a naive Bayes classifier (R e1071). TCRdb reanalyzed the raw reads on its own, using fastp at Q25 for trimming and MiXCR for clone calling, and kept in-frame beta chains. Rows are combined by CDR3 protein, so each entry shows the most common genes and DNA. In this record, the V and J calls reflect TCRdb's handling and not the investigators' own analysis. This sample comprises hundreds of thousands of distinct CDR3 sequences, under 15% of them detected only once. Over 8.5% of the sample rests with the top ten.

Stable Graves' hyperthyroidism was defined as the absence of progression to ophthalmopathy over 18 months of follow-up. The hyperthyroidism patients were between 18 and 65 years old and newly diagnosed, with a disease duration of less than 2 months. Exclusion was applied to patients with uncontrolled infections, other autoimmune diseases, pregnancy or lactation. Diagnoses relied on clinical symptoms, serum thyroxine and TRAb, thyroid ultrasound and orbital computed tomography. PBMCs were separated from around 9.1 ml of fresh peripheral blood using Ficoll-Paque density gradient centrifugation. Trizol reagent was used to extract total RNA, and RNA quality was then checked on an Agilent 2100 Bioanalyzer.

The rearrangement combines TRBV9 with TRBJ1-2, with an unclear D gene assignment. Sequenced: blood. The sequence was collected from a woman aged 18 to 35 with Graves' hyperthyroidism. The CDR3 protein is CASSVEAAHCGYTF. The sequence in DNA is TGTGCCAGCAGCGTAGAGGCAGCTCACTGTGGCTACACCTTC.